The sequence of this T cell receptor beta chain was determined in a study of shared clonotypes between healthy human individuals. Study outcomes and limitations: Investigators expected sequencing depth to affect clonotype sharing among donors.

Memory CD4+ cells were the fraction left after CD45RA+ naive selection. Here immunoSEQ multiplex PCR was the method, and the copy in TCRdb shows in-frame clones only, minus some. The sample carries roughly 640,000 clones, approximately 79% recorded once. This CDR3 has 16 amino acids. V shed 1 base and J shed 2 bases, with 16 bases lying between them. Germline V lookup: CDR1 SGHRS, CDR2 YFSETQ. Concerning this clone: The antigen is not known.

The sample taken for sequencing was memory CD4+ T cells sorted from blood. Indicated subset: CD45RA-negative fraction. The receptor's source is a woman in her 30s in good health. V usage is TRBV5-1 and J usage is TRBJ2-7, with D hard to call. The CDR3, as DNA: TGCGCCAGCAGCTTGATTTCCCTAGACCTAACCTACGAGCAGTACTTC. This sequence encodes CASSLISLDLTYEQYF.